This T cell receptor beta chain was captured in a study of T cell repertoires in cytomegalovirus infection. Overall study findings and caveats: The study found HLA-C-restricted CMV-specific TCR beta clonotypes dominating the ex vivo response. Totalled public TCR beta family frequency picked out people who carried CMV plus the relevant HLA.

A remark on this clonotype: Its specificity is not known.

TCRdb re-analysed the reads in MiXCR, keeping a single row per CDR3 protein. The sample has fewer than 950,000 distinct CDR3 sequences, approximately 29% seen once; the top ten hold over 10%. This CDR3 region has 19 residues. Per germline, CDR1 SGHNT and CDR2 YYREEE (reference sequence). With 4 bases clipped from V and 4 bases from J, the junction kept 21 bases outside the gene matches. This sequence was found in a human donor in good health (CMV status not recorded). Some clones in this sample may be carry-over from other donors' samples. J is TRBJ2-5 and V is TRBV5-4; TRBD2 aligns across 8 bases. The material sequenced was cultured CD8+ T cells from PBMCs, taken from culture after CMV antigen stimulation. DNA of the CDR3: TGTGCCAGCAGCCTCGAGCGGGGGTCTTCTAGAGGGACGCGAGAGACCCAGTACTTC. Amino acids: CASSLERGSSRGTRETQYF.